This TCR beta chain emerged from a study of T-cell memory formation after mild COVID-19. Study context: Largely, TCR clusters stayed within a single donor. The study, taken as a whole, reports: Pre-infection memory already had some responding clones, implying cross-reactive memory joined. CD4+ clones that contracted lay mainly in CM and EM; CD8+ ones lay in EMRA.

5'RACE with constant-segment primers yielded barcoded, UMI-tagged TCR alpha and TCR beta cDNA libraries. TCRdb ran MiXCR on the 5' RACE reads and lists one entry per CDR3 protein. The sample includes roughly 120,000 distinct CDR3 sequences, roughly 15% of them seen just once. Comment on this clonotype: Its specificity is unknown.

This CDR3 has 17 residues. V shed 0 bases and J shed 2 bases, with 11 bases lying between them. Germline V gives CDR1 LNHNV, CDR2 YYDKDF (reference sequence). The V gene is TRBV15, the J gene TRBJ2-6, with D tentatively TRBD2 (5 bases). This clonotype was obtained from an adult woman who had mild COVID-19 (a few samples of this study predate the infection). Cell type and time point are not known. The sequencing sample was made of PBMCs or a T cell subset sorted from them (not recorded which). The CDR3 sequence is CATSRDPDSTGANVLTF. In nucleotides, the CDR3 is TGTGCCACCAGCAGAGACCCGGACTCCACTGGGGCCAACGTCCTGACTTTC. Supplemented by reference TRBV15 and TRBJ2-6, the full variable domain reads DAMVIQNPRYQVTQFGKPVTLSCSQTLNHNVMYWYQQKSSQAPKLLFHYYDKDFNNEADTPDNFQSRRPNTSFCFLDIRSPGLGDTAMYLCATSRDPDSTGANVLTFGAGSRLTVL.